The 24 T cell receptor beta chains in this list originate from one sample, sequenced in a study of spatial heterogeneity in lung cancer. TCRdb ran MiXCR on the 5' RACE reads and lists one entry per CDR3 protein. This table has roughly 15,000 distinct CDR3 sequences, roughly 19% appearing once. Time point noted: blood at routine non-recurrence follow-up after resection. The sequencing used PBMCs, collected at follow-up. The receptors shown here come from a male donor with early-stage non-small cell lung cancer.

Within the sample, this clonotype is medium-sized. This chain connects TRBV7-2 to TRBJ2-3; D is unresolved. Germline V CDR1 and CDR2: SGHTA, FQGNSA. Trimming removed 7 bases at V and 4 bases at J, with 9 bases between. There are 12 residues in the CDR3. This chain's CDR3 is CASTSWADTQYF. The CDR3 coding sequence is TGTGCCAGCACCTCCTGGGCAGATACGCAGTATTTT.

The V call is TRBV29-1, the J call TRBJ1-2, with TRBD1 matching over 8 bases. The length of the CDR3 is 13 residues. With 6 bases clipped from V and 4 bases from J, the junction kept 7 bases outside the gene matches. CDR1 SQVTM and CDR2 ANQGSEA come from the germline V gene. The CDR3 protein is CSVSTGEGYGYTF. CDR3 sequence (DNA): TGCAGCGTCTCGACAGGGGAAGGCTATGGCTACACCTTC.

The gene calls are TRBV20-1 and TRBJ2-5, with TRBD1 matching 7 bases. The ends lost 8 bases at V and 5 bases at J; junction bases unmatched: 8. Germline V gives CDR1 DFQATT, CDR2 SNEGSKA (reference sequence). This CDR3 has 12 amino acids. The CDR3 DNA follows: TGCAGTCCGACAGGGCACGGGGAGACCCAGTACTTC. This codes for CSPTGHGETQYF.

This chain uses TRBV19 with TRBJ1-2; D may be TRBD1 (5 bases). Germline V gene lookup returns CDR1 LNHDA and CDR2 SQIVND (reference sequence). The CDR3 totals 14 residues. V was clipped by 4 bases and J by 3 bases, with 12 bases between them. CDR3 residues: CASSTRGRDYGYTF. Here the CDR3 DNA reads TGTGCCAGTAGTACCCGCGGCAGGGACTATGGCTACACCTTC.

The chain combines TRBV10-3 with TRBJ2-3, with 7 bases that match TRBD2. V shed 0 bases and J 6 bases; nucleotides not matched to a gene: 9. The germline V gene encodes CDR1 ENHRY and CDR2 SYGVKD. The CDR3 runs 16 residues. The chain's CDR3 is CAISESTGGGTDTQYF. CDR3 bases: TGTGCCATCAGTGAGTCAACTGGCGGGGGAACCGATACGCAGTATTTT.

The sample holds a few counts of this clonotype. This sequence joins TRBV29-1 and TRBJ1-2, with D possibly TRBD1 on 5 matching bases. V lost 7 bases and J lost 6, with 12 bases in between. The CDR3 loop spans 11 amino acids. The germline V gene encodes CDR1 SQVTM and CDR2 ANQGSEA. CDR3 sequence reads: CSAEGGDGYTF. In DNA form, the CDR3 reads TGCAGCGCCGAGGGAGGGGATGGCTACACCTTC.

This clonotype is labeled medium-sized. The chain employs TRBV12-3 or TRBV12-4 and TRBJ1-3; 7 nucleotides agree with TRBD1. The V segment lost 3 bases and the J segment 0 bases; nucleotides outside the gene matches: 5. This CDR3 has 16 amino acids. The CDR3 nucleotides are TGTGCCAGCAGTTTTAGGGGGCCTCTCTCTGGAAACACCATATATTTT. Its translation is CASSFRGPLSGNTIYF.

The chain is built from TRBV29-1 and TRBJ1-4; the D is unclear. The CDR3 covers 13 residues. Germline-derived CDR1 and CDR2 are SQVTM and ANQGSEA. Trimming took off 6 bases at V and 3 bases at J, with 11 bases between the two ends. CDR3 nucleotides: TGCAGCGTAGTGAGAGGCTCTAATGAAAAACTGTTTTTT. Protein: CSVVRGSNEKLFF.

This clonotype occurred many times. This chain connects TRBV7-8 to TRBJ2-7, with 8 positions matching TRBD1. Germline assignment: CDR1 SGHVS and CDR2 FQNEAQ. Trimming at V came to 0 bases and at J to 2 bases, leaving 3 bases not matched to a gene. This CDR3 is 15 amino acids long. Here the CDR3 reads CASSLAPGQAYEQYF. Here the CDR3 DNA reads TGTGCCAGCAGCTTAGCCCCGGGACAGGCCTACGAGCAGTACTTC.

This clonotype rates as medium-sized. The chain couples TRBV5-6 to TRBJ1-6; 8 nucleotides line up with TRBD1. Germline V CDR1 and CDR2: SGHDT, YYEEEE. With V trimmed by 0 bases and J by 7 bases, 3 bases remained unmatched. The CDR3 contains 15 residues. The CDR3 region has the DNA TGTGCCAGCAGCTTGGCAGGGGGCATGAATTCACCCCTCCACTTT. Translated, it gives CASSLAGGMNSPLHF.

This clonotype was observed many times. The rearrangement links TRBV7-2 to TRBJ2-7; TRBD1 is a possible D gene (5 bases). V was cut by 5 bases and J by 12 bases, with 17 bases left in between. The CDR3 is made up of 12 amino acids. Per the germline V gene, CDR1 is SGHTA and CDR2 is FQGNSA. The CDR3 nucleotides are TGTGCCAGCAGCCAGAGTTTAGGGGCACGGTACTTC. Protein: CASSQSLGARYF.

This clonotype is medium-sized by share. V is TRBV4-2 and J is TRBJ1-3; D is unresolved. The CDR3 extends over 18 amino acids. Germline-derived CDR1 and CDR2 are LGHNA and YNFKEQ. V was cut by 3 bases and J by 1 base, with 19 bases left in between. The CDR3 region is CASSQRSTEPQSGNTIYF. In nucleotides, the CDR3 is TGTGCCAGCAGCCAGAGATCAACCGAACCCCAGTCTGGAAACACCATATATTTT.

Sample share makes this clonotype medium-sized. This sequence joins TRBV6-6 and TRBJ2-7, with TRBD1 matching over 7 bases. The V segment lost 6 bases and the J segment 6 bases; nucleotides outside the gene matches: 17. Germline CDR1 is MNHNY and CDR2 is SVGAGI (reference sequence). This CDR3 region has 16 residues. CDR3 bases: TGTGCCAGCAGCCCAGTAGTTGAGGGGGCGTTTATCGAGCAGTACTTC. This gives the protein CASSPVVEGAFIEQYF.

The chain is built from TRBV27 and TRBJ1-1; TRBD1 might be the D (6 bases). The CDR3 is 13 amino acids. Germline loops: CDR1 MNHEY, CDR2 SMNVEV (reference sequence). V was pared by 5 bases and J by 8 bases, with 15 bases between. CDR3 in amino acids: CASSRGAGTEAFF. CDR3 nucleotides: TGTGCCAGCAGTAGGGGGGCCGGGACAGAAGCTTTCTTT.

This clonotype was recorded many times. The J gene is TRBJ2-2, the V gene TRBV7-2, with D tentatively TRBD1 (5 bases). The germline V gene encodes CDR1 SGHTA and CDR2 FQGNSA. V was clipped by 1 base and J by 3 bases, with 6 bases between them. CDR3 length equals 14 residues. CDR3 in amino acids: CASSLVRDTGELFF. In DNA, the CDR3 is TGTGCCAGCAGCTTAGTCAGGGACACCGGGGAGCTGTTTTTT.

This clonotype was counted between two and nine times. The V gene is TRBV3-1, the J gene TRBJ2-1, with D perhaps assigned TRBD1 or TRBD2 (5 bases each). Germline assignment: CDR1 LGHDT and CDR2 YNNKEL (reference sequence). This CDR3 contains 12 residues. Trimming left V 0 bases short and J 8 bases short, with 5 bases between. CDR3 region: CASSQEGDEQFF. CDR3 coding DNA: TGTGCCAGCAGCCAAGAGGGGGATGAGCAGTTCTTC.

This clonotype was seen repeatedly, ten times or more. V usage is TRBV14 and J usage is TRBJ2-3, with D hard to call. With 5 bases removed from V and 1 base from J, the gap between germline ends came to 7 bases. The CDR3 runs 13 residues. Per the germline V gene, CDR1 is SGHDN and CDR2 is FVKESK. The CDR3 here is CASSYLGTDTQYF. DNA for the CDR3: TGTGCCAGCAGCTATCTAGGCACAGATACGCAGTATTTT.

The rearrangement links TRBV6-2 or TRBV6-3 to TRBJ2-4; D is undetermined. Germline V gene lookup returns CDR1 MNHEY and CDR2 SVGEGT. V lost 7 bases, J lost 0 bases, and 16 bases lay in between. CDR3 length equals 16 residues. The CDR3 sequence: CASTPVVQLAKNIQYF. The CDR3, as DNA: TGTGCCAGCACCCCTGTGGTGCAGCTAGCCAAAAACATTCAGTACTTC.

In this sample, this clonotype is medium-sized. The rearrangement links TRBV6-2 or TRBV6-3 to TRBJ2-3; maybe TRBD2 (6 bases). Trimming took 6 bases from V and 4 from J, leaving 20 bases between them. Per the germline V gene, CDR1 is MNHEY and CDR2 is SVGEGT. The CDR3 length is 16 residues. This CDR3 reads CASRDAGNSGADTQYF. The DNA of the CDR3 is TGTGCCAGCAGGGACGCGGGGAACAGTGGTGCAGATACGCAGTATTTT.

This clonotype was counted only a few times. The chain joins TRBV10-3 to TRBJ2-6; TRBD2 agrees at 9 bases. The CDR3 contains 18 residues. The V and J ends lost 2 bases and 0 bases, in that order; junction bases with no gene match: 5. Germline lookup yields CDR1 ENHRY and CDR2 SYGVKD. The CDR3 region is CAISEVTSGTSGANVLTF. DNA of the CDR3: TGTGCCATCAGTGAGGTGACTAGCGGAACCTCTGGGGCCAACGTCCTGACTTTC.

This clonotype was detected ten times or more. The chain carries TRBV7-6 and TRBJ2-5; D is unclear. This CDR3 contains 15 residues. CDR1 and CDR2 from the germline V gene are SGHVS and FNYEAQ. V lost 0 bases, J lost 5 bases, and 13 bases lay in between. Written as DNA, the CDR3 is TGTGCCAGCAGCTTAGCTGCTGCGGAGTGGGAGACCCAGTACTTC. Its protein is CASSLAAAEWETQYF.

The CDR3 region has the DNA TGTGCCAGCAGCTTAGATTCGGGGCATCAAGAGACCCAGTACTTC. Translated, it gives CASSLDSGHQETQYF. The genes are TRBV11-3 and TRBJ2-5; D might be TRBD1 or TRBD2, each matching 5 bases. The V end lost 0 bases, the J end lost 2 bases, and 10 bases lay between the germline ends. The germline gives CDR1 SGHNT, CDR2 YENEEA. This CDR3 is built from 15 residues. Supplemented by reference TRBV11-3 and TRBJ2-5, the full variable domain reads EAGVVQSPRYKIIEKKQPVAFWCNPISGHNTLYWYLQNLGQGPELLIRYENEEAVDDSQLPKDRFSAERLKGVDSTLKIQPAELGDSAVYLCASSLDSGHQETQYFGPGTRLLVL.

This clonotype was recorded many times. This sequence joins TRBV4-2 and TRBJ1-1; 9 positions agree with TRBD1. CDR1 is LGHNA, CDR2 YNFKEQ, per germline. V dropped 2 bases and J dropped 5; count of bases not matched to a gene: 6. This CDR3 region has 15 residues. The CDR3: CASSQLQGADTEAFF. The CDR3 DNA sequence: TGTGCCAGCAGCCAATTACAGGGGGCGGATACTGAAGCTTTCTTT.

The J gene is TRBJ2-7, the V gene TRBV7-9; 8 bases are a match to TRBD1. This CDR3 spans 15 amino acids. Germline V gives CDR1 SEHNR, CDR2 FQNEAQ (reference sequence). Trimming took 5 bases from V and 3 from J; bases not matched to a gene: 9. This CDR3 is CASSHPDRAFYEQYF. For the CDR3, the DNA is TGTGCCAGCAGCCACCCGGACAGGGCCTTCTACGAGCAGTACTTC. Full variable domain (rest looked up from reference TRBV7-9 and TRBJ2-7): DTGVSQNPRHKITKRGQNVTFRCDPISEHNRLYWYRQTLGQGPEFLTYFQNEAQLEKSRLLSDRFSAERPKGSFSTLEIQRTEQGDSAMYLCASSHPDRAFYEQYFGPGTRLTVT.